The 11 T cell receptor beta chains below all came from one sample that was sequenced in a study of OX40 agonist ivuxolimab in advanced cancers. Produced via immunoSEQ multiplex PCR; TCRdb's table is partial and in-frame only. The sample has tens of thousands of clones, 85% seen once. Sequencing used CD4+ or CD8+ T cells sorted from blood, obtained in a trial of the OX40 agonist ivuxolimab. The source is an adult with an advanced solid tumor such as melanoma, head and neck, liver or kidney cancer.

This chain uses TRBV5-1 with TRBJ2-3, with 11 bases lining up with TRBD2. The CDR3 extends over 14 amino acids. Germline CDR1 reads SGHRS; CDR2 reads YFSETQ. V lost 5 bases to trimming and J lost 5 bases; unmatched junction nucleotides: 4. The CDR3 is CASRGTSGEDTQYF. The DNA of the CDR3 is TGCGCCAGCAGAGGGACTAGCGGCGAAGATACGCAGTATTTT.

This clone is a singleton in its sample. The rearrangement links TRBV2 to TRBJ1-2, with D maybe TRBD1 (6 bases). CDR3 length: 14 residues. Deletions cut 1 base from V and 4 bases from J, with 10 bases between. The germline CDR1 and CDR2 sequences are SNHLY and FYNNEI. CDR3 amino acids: CASSEETGSYGYTF. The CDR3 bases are TGTGCCAGCAGTGAAGAAACAGGGAGCTATGGCTACACCTTC.

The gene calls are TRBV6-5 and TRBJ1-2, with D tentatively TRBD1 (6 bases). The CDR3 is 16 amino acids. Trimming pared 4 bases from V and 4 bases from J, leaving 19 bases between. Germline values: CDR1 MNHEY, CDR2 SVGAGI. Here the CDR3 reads CASSSVGTTDLYGYTF. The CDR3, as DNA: TGTGCCAGCAGTTCTGTCGGGACAACCGATCTCTATGGCTACACCTTC.

CDR3 nucleotide sequence: TGTGCCAGCAGCATGGACAGGGGGCTGGCGGACGAGCAGTACTTC. It encodes CASSMDRGLADEQYF. The rearrangement uses TRBV11-2 and TRBJ2-7; TRBD1 aligns across 11 bases. This CDR3 comprises 15 residues. The V gene's germline CDR1 is SGHAT and CDR2 FQNNGV. The J segment lost 5 bases and the V segment lost 5 bases, leaving 8 bases of the junction unmatched.

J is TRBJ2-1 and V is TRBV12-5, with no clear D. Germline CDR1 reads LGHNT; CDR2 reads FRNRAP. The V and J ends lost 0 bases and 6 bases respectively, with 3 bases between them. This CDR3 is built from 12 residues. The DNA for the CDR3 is TGTGCTAGTGGTTTGGTCGTCAATGAGCAGTTCTTC. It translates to CASGLVVNEQFF. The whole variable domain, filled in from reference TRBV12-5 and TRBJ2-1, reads DARVTQTPRHKVTEMGQEVTMRCQPILGHNTVFWYRQTMMQGLELLAYFRNRAPLDDSGMPKDRFSAEMPDATLATLKIQPSEPRDSAVYFCASGLVVNEQFFGPGTRLTVL.

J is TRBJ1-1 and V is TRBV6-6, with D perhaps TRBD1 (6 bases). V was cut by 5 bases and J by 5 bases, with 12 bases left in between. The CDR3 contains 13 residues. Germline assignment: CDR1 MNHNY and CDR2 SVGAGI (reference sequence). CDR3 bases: TGTGCCAGCAGTCAACAGGGTTATACTGAAGCTTTCTTT. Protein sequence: CASSQQGYTEAFF.

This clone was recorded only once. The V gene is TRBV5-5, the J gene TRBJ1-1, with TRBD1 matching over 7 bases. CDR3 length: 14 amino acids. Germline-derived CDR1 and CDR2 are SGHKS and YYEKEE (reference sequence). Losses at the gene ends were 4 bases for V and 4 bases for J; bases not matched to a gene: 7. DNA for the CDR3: TGTGCCAGCAGCCCCCTTGGACAGGCCACTGAAGCTTTCTTT. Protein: CASSPLGQATEAFF.

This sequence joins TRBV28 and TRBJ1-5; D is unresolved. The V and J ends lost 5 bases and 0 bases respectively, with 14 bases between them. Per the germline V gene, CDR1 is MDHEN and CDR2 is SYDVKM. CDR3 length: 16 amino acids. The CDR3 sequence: CASSPWRADSNQPQHF. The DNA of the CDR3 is TGTGCCAGCAGTCCATGGCGCGCGGATAGCAATCAGCCCCAGCATTTT.

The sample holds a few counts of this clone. CDR3 DNA sequence: TGCGCCAGCAGCCCCCCCCCAGCTCGGAGCTCCTACAATGAGCAGTTCTTC. Translated, it gives CASSPPPARSSYNEQFF. The chain couples TRBV5-1 to TRBJ2-1; unclear D gene. Trimming removed 4 bases from V and 0 bases from J, with 17 bases in between. Germline V CDR1 and CDR2: SGHRS, YFSETQ. The CDR3 loop spans 17 amino acids. Using reference TRBV5-1 and TRBJ2-1 for the parts outside the CDR3, the full variable domain is KAGVTQTPRYLIKTRGQQVTLSCSPISGHRSVSWYQQTPGQGLQFLFEYFSETQRNKGNFPGRFSGRQFSNSRSEMNVSTLELGDSALYLCASSPPPARSSYNEQFFGPGTRLTVL.

This CDR3 reads CAISRDSQETQYF. The CDR3 DNA sequence: TGTGCCATCAGTCGGGACTCTCAAGAGACCCAGTACTTC. This chain joins TRBV10-3 and TRBJ2-5; a weak D match, TRBD2 (6 bases). Trimming cost V 5 bases and J 2 bases, with 9 bases left between them. CDR3 length: 13 amino acids. Germline V lookup: CDR1 ENHRY, CDR2 SYGVKD.

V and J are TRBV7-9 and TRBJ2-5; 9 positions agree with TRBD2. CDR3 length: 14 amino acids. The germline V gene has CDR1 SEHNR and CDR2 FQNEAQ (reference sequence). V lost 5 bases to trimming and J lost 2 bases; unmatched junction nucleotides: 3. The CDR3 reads CASSRGREQETQYF. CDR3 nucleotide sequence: TGTGCCAGCAGCCGCGGGAGGGAACAAGAGACCCAGTACTTC. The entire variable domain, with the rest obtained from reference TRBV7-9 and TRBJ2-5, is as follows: DTGVSQNPRHKITKRGQNVTFRCDPISEHNRLYWYRQTLGQGPEFLTYFQNEAQLEKSRLLSDRFSAERPKGSFSTLEIQRTEQGDSAMYLCASSRGREQETQYFGPGTRLLVL.